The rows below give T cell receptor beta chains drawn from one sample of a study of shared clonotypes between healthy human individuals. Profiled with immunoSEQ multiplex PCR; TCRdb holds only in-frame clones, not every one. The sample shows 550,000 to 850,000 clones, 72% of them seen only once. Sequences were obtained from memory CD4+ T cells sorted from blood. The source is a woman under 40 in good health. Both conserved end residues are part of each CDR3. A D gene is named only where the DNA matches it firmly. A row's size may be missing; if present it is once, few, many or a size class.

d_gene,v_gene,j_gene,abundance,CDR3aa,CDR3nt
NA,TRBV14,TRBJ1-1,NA,CASSQAVGGAEAFF,TGTGCCAGCAGCCAAGCAGTGGGAGGGGCTGAAGCTTTCTTT
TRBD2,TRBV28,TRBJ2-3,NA,CASSRGTSGTSTDTQYF,TGTGCCAGCAGCCGCGGGACTAGCGGGACTAGCACAGATACGCAGTATTTT
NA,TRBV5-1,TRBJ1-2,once,CASSSGQQIDGYTF,TGCGCCAGCAGCTCAGGACAGCAAATAGATGGCTACACCTTC
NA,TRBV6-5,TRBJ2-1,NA,CASGLASSYNEQFF,TGTGCCTCAGGGCTGGCCAGCTCCTACAATGAGCAGTTCTTC
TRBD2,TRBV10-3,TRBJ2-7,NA,CAIRQTSGRRYEQYF,TGTGCCATCAGGCAGACTAGCGGGAGGCGTTACGAGCAGTACTTC
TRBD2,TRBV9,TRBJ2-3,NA,CASSARLAGDVYF,TGTGCCAGCAGCGCCAGACTAGCGGGAGATGTGTATTTT
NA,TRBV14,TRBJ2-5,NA,CASSQVSGETQYF,TGTGCCAGCAGCCAAGTTAGCGGAGAGACCCAGTACTTC
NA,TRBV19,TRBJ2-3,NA,CASSHAHRYGSSETDTQYF,TGTGCCAGTAGTCACGCGCATAGGTACGGGAGCAGTGAGACAGATACGCAGTATTTT
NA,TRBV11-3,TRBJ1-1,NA,CASSLARPENTEAFF,TGTGCCAGCAGCTTAGCGCGTCCGGAGAACACTGAAGCTTTCTTT
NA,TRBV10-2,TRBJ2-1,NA,CASLDRPGTSYNEQFF,TGCGCCAGCCTGGACCGGCCGGGGACCTCCTACAATGAGCAGTTCTTC
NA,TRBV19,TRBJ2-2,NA,CASSIGGLGTGELFF,TGTGCCAGTAGTATCGGGGGCCTCGGGACCGGGGAGCTGTTTTTT
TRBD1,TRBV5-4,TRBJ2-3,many,CASSLGGGSTDTQYF,TGTGCCAGCAGCCTAGGGGGCGGGAGCACAGATACGCAGTATTTT
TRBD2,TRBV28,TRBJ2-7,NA,CASSPRLAGNYEQYF,TGTGCCAGCAGCCCCAGACTAGCGGGGAACTACGAGCAGTACTTC
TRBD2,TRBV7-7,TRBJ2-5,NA,CASSLALAGEETQYF,TGTGCCAGCAGCCTAGCACTAGCGGGAGAAGAGACCCAGTACTTC
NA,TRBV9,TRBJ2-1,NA,CASSVGSGNEQFF,TGTGCCAGCAGCGTGGGCTCGGGGAATGAGCAGTTCTTC
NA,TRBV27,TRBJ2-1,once,CASASYNEQFF,TGTGCCAGCGCATCCTACAATGAGCAGTTCTTC
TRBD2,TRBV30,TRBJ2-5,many,CAWNLLAGEETQYF,TGTGCCTGGAATCTCCTAGCGGGAGAAGAGACCCAGTACTTC
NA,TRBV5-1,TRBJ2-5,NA,CASSFTDRLQETQYF,TGCGCCAGCAGCTTCACCGACAGACTCCAAGAGACCCAGTACTTC
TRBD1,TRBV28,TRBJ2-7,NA,CASSSPGQGTYEQYF,TGTGCCAGCAGTTCACCGGGACAGGGTACCTACGAGCAGTACTTC
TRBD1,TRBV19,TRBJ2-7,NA,CASSSRTGGSAEQYF,TGTGCCAGTAGTTCTCGGACAGGGGGATCTGCCGAGCAGTACTTC
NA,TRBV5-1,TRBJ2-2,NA,CASSFNSGTGELFF,TGCGCCTCCTCTTTTAACTCGGGCACCGGGGAGCTGTTTTTT
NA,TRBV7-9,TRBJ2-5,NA,CASSPGHETQYF,TGTGCCAGCAGCCCAGGGCACGAGACCCAGTACTTC
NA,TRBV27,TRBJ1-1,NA,CASSDGREAFF,TGTGCCAGCAGTGACGGGAGGGAAGCTTTCTTT
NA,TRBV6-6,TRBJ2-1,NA,CASGGSGNEQFF,TGTGCCAGCGGGGGTTCTGGGAATGAGCAGTTCTTC
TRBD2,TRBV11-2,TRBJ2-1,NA,CASSSNSGRAQEQFF,TGTGCCAGCAGCTCCAATAGCGGGAGGGCCCAGGAGCAGTTCTTC
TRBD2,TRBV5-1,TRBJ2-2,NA,CASSDGRGNTGELFF,TGCGCCAGCAGTGATGGGAGGGGGAACACCGGGGAGCTGTTTTTT
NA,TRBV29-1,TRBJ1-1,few,CSLTPPAGKNTEAFF,TGCAGCTTAACACCTCCTGCCGGGAAGAACACTGAAGCTTTCTTT
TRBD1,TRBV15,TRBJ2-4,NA,CATSRDPNRGLKNIQYF,TGTGCCACCAGCAGAGACCCTAACAGGGGGCTCAAAAACATTCAGTACTTC
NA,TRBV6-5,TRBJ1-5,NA,CASRDWDQPQHF,TGTGCCAGCAGGGATTGGGATCAGCCCCAGCATTTT
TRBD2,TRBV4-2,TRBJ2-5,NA,CASSQGTSGRHLETQYF,TGTGCCAGCAGCCAAGGGACTAGCGGGAGACATTTGGAGACCCAGTACTTC
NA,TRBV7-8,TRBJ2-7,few,CASSGGAYEQYF,TGTGCCAGCAGCGGGGGGGCATACGAGCAGTACTTC
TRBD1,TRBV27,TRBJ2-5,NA,CASSLRTGYQETQYF,TGTGCCAGCAGTTTACGGACAGGGTACCAAGAGACCCAGTACTTC
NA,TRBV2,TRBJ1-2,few,CASNPREGPRGYTF,TGTGCCAGCAATCCCCGTGAGGGGCCTCGCGGCTACACCTTC
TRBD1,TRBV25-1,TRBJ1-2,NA,CASSPRTGIYGYTF,TGTGCCAGCAGTCCTCGGACAGGCATCTATGGCTACACCTTC
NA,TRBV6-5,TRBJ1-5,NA,CASSYSYTDGNQPQHF,TGTGCCAGCAGTTACTCCTACACGGACGGGAATCAGCCCCAGCATTTT
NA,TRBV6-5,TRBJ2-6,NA,CASSPYSGANVLTF,TGTGCCAGCAGCCCCTACTCTGGGGCCAACGTCCTGACTTTC
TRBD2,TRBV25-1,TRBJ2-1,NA,CASSGLGGSGSHEQFF,TGTGCCAGCAGTGGCTTGGGGGGGTCTGGATCCCATGAGCAGTTCTTC
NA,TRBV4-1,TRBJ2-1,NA,CASSQVGWSRSSYNEQFF,TGCGCCAGCAGCCAGGTGGGGTGGAGCAGAAGCTCCTACAATGAGCAGTTCTTC
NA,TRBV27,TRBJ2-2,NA,CASSLSGNGELFF,TGTGCCAGCAGTTTATCGGGTAACGGGGAGCTGTTTTTT
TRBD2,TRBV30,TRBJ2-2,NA,CAWRARGRSTGELFF,TGTGCCTGGAGGGCCCGCGGGAGATCCACCGGGGAGCTGTTTTTT
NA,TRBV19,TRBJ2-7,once,CASSIGPRRSEQYF,TGTGCCAGTAGTATCGGCCCGAGGAGGTCCGAGCAGTACTTC
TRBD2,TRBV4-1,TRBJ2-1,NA,CASSPISGSYNEQFF,TGCGCCAGCAGCCCAATTAGCGGGAGCTACAATGAGCAGTTCTTC
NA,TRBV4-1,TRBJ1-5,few,CASSQQDSNQPQHF,TGCGCCAGCAGCCAACAAGACAGCAATCAGCCCCAGCATTTT